The following is a T cell receptor (beta chain) sequence with its context. The data stem from a study of T-cell memory formation after mild COVID-19. Germline values: CDR1 SGHRS, CDR2 YFSETQ. The CDR3 spans 14 residues. Trimming removed 0 bases at V and 8 bases at J, with 11 bases between. TCRdb called the 5' RACE reads again in MiXCR, with one record for every CDR3 protein. The sample carries some 340,000 distinct CDR3 sequences, 13% recorded once. The TCR comes from a man between 18 and 29 years old who had mild COVID-19 (a few samples of this study predate the infection). Cell type and time point are not known. Sequenced input: PBMCs or a T cell subset sorted from them (not recorded which). V gene TRBV5-1 combines with J gene TRBJ1-4; D uncertain. In DNA, the CDR3 is TGCGCCAGCAGCTTGGCCGGTAATGGAGAAAAACTGTTTTTT. It codes for CASSLAGNGEKLFF.